This T cell receptor (beta chain) was obtained from a study of OX40 agonist ivuxolimab in advanced cancers. Study-level background: Patients received ivuxolimab, an intravenous treatment, every 2 weeks at 0.01 to 10 mg/kg.

Here immunoSEQ multiplex PCR was the method, and the copy in TCRdb shows in-frame clones only, minus some. Of fewer than 90,000 clones detected, over 75% appear once; the ten largest clones hold about 3.4%. With regard to this clone: Its antigen is not known.

Findings of the study overall: Low normalized T-cell clonal expansion was additionally recorded for some nonresponders. Some of the lowest clonal expansion was seen in partial responders at 0.1-3.0 mg/kg.

The germline V gene encodes CDR1 SQVTM and CDR2 ANQGSEA. Trimming stripped 4 bases from V and 4 bases from J, with 7 bases between. The CDR3 spans 11 residues. This sample comprised CD4+ or CD8+ T cells sorted from blood, obtained in a trial of the OX40 agonist ivuxolimab. This chain links TRBV29-1 with TRBJ2-5; D uncertain. The sequence derives from an adult with an advanced solid tumor such as melanoma, head and neck, liver or kidney cancer. The CDR3 nucleotides are TGCAGCGTTGTAAGCCGAGAGACCCAGTACTTC. It is translated as CSVVSRETQYF.